These T cell receptor beta chains were read from a single sample in a study of PD-1 blockade in classical Hodgkin lymphoma. The protocol was immunoSEQ multiplex PCR, while the TCRdb copy is restricted to in-frame clones and leaves out a portion. The data hold over 10,000 clones, with 88% observed a single time. Sample: CD4+ T cells from blood, taken before the fourth cycle of nivolumab. These receptor sequences come from a human donor with classical Hodgkin lymphoma. Each CDR3 is given without its conserved first and last residue. Fields, in order: clone size, J gene, V gene, CDR3 protein. Size tells how often a clone was seen (once, few, many) or the class of an expanded clone, and some rows leave it out.

size: NA
J: TRBJ1-2
V: TRBV20-1
CDR3: SADRNYGYT

size: NA
J: TRBJ2-6
V: TRBV15
CDR3: ATSRGSGPGANVLT

size: once
J: TRBJ1-1
V: TRBV5-4
CDR3: ASSIGGPGTNTEAF

size: once
J: TRBJ2-7
V: TRBV5-4
CDR3: ASSQGLAGGGGGEQY

size: few
J: TRBJ2-3
V: TRBV9
CDR3: ASSLSGRSADTQY

size: few
J: TRBJ2-2
V: TRBV7-2
CDR3: ASSIRGAFTGELF

size: few
J: TRBJ1-1
V: TRBV5-1
CDR3: ASSLALGGGGGTEAF

size: NA
J: TRBJ2-3
V: TRBV29-1
CDR3: SVGSGPDTQY

size: NA
J: TRBJ2-5
V: TRBV7-2
CDR3: ASSLGNQETQY

size: NA
J: TRBJ2-5
V: TRBV30
CDR3: ACNSGLAGSETQY

size: NA
J: TRBJ2-2
V: TRBV7-9
CDR3: ASSLGTEAHTGELF

size: NA
J: TRBJ1-1
V: TRBV5-1
CDR3: ASRDSVGQAPNTEAF

size: NA
J: TRBJ1-2
V: TRBV28
CDR3: ASSLIGGYYGYT

size: NA
J: TRBJ2-3
V: TRBV5-1
CDR3: ASSIQDRSTDTQY

size: NA
J: TRBJ2-5
V: TRBV6-1
CDR3: ASSAWGKGYQETQY

size: NA
J: TRBJ1-2
V: TRBV5-3
CDR3: ARSLRTGGEFFPYT

size: NA
J: TRBJ1-5
V: TRBV27
CDR3: ASSSRGTGWESNQPQH

size: NA
J: TRBJ2-7
V: TRBV5-1
CDR3: ASSLGGSGYEQY

size: few
J: TRBJ1-1
V: TRBV27
CDR3: ASTSFNRVAEAF

size: NA
J: TRBJ1-5
V: TRBV6-1
CDR3: ASSEAKGQPQH

size: NA
J: TRBJ2-3
V: TRBV5-4
CDR3: ASSGNRGDSTDTQY

size: NA
J: TRBJ2-1
V: TRBV27
CDR3: ASSQSAGGYNEQF

size: NA
J: TRBJ1-4
V: TRBV28
CDR3: ASMGGTNEKLF

size: NA
J: TRBJ1-2
V: TRBV18
CDR3: ASSPEQAGYT

size: NA
J: TRBJ1-4
V: TRBV7-2
CDR3: ASSFPGTAHGGEKLF

size: NA
J: TRBJ1-2
V: TRBV9
CDR3: ASSVGPTDYGYT

size: NA
J: TRBJ2-5
V: TRBV6-4
CDR3: ASSTRQGAGETQY

size: NA
J: TRBJ2-1
V: TRBV2
CDR3: ASSSYNEQF

size: NA
J: TRBJ2-2
V: TRBV5-1
CDR3: ASSLGTLAGAAELF

size: NA
J: TRBJ1-4
V: TRBV4-2
CDR3: ASSSQGGTNEKLF

size: NA
J: TRBJ1-2
V: TRBV28
CDR3: ASSFRGLANYGYT

size: NA
J: TRBJ2-5
V: TRBV5-1
CDR3: ASTPGSTQETQY

size: NA
J: TRBJ2-3
V: TRBV4-2
CDR3: ASSHKARGGTDTQY

size: NA
J: TRBJ1-5
V: TRBV27
CDR3: ASSLTGYSNQPQH

size: once
J: TRBJ2-2
V: TRBV25-1
CDR3: ASSERYGSVVTGELF

size: NA
J: TRBJ2-5
V: TRBV18
CDR3: ASSTTGAQETQY

size: NA
J: TRBJ2-1
V: TRBV10-3
CDR3: AIRTSGGARSYNEQF

size: NA
J: TRBJ2-5
V: TRBV20-1
CDR3: SARESETQY

size: NA
J: TRBJ1-5
V: TRBV5-1
CDR3: ASSSEGDQPQH

size: once
J: TRBJ1-3
V: TRBV7-8
CDR3: ASKGLISGNTIY

size: NA
J: TRBJ2-5
V: TRBV5-1
CDR3: ASSSGLAASQETQY

size: NA
J: TRBJ2-5
V: TRBV7-9
CDR3: ASSFPPGQTAETQY

size: once
J: TRBJ2-3
V: TRBV18
CDR3: ASSPVREDTQY

size: NA
J: TRBJ2-5
V: TRBV7-2
CDR3: ASSLRAGETQY

size: NA
J: TRBJ2-1
V: TRBV9
CDR3: ASSVAQGYNEQF

size: NA
J: TRBJ1-2
V: TRBV7-9
CDR3: ASSSAGTGVGNYGYT

size: once
J: TRBJ1-1
V: TRBV25-1
CDR3: ASSDPGTVNTEAF

size: once
J: TRBJ1-6
V: TRBV5-1
CDR3: ASSSGTGDPYNSPLH

size: once
J: TRBJ2-5
V: TRBV7-2
CDR3: ASSVGGKETQY

size: NA
J: TRBJ1-6
V: TRBV7-6
CDR3: ASSLAAGNNSPLH

size: NA
J: TRBJ2-7
V: TRBV6-5
CDR3: ASSYLEGFVEQY

size: NA
J: TRBJ2-1
V: TRBV27
CDR3: ASSYRDGYNEQF

size: NA
J: TRBJ1-1
V: TRBV11-2
CDR3: ASSFEVAGAF

size: once
J: TRBJ2-1
V: TRBV18
CDR3: ASSPPTSGNEQF

size: NA
J: TRBJ2-6
V: TRBV5-4
CDR3: ASSRGSLSGANVLT

size: once
J: TRBJ2-6
V: TRBV14
CDR3: ASSPLWGSSGANVLT

size: few
J: TRBJ1-2
V: TRBV19
CDR3: AGTGVTYLGYT

size: NA
J: TRBJ1-6
V: TRBV10-3
CDR3: AISDRQGEGYNSPLH

size: few
J: TRBJ2-7
V: TRBV30
CDR3: AWSGGTGGEQY